Listed here is a single T cell receptor beta chain. Its antigen is not identified. The data originate from a study of post-analysis software for immune sequencing data. Study summary: There were relapsing-remitting, secondary progressive and progressive-relapsing multiple sclerosis among the disease courses included. Study-wide results and caveats: Included in a set of a few TRBV segments more frequent in patients than controls were TRBV5-6, TRBV5-1 and TRBV20-1. Under F measure analysis, samples from one preparation batch co-clustered strongly. Relative to controls, patients with multiple sclerosis showed significantly lower normalized Chao1 diversity.

Germline V CDR1 and CDR2: DFQATT, SNEGSKA (reference sequence). The CDR3 is 12 residues long. V lost 3 bases to trimming and J lost 7 bases, with 12 bases between them. TCR beta cDNA libraries included unique molecular identifiers. TCRdb fed the PCR reads into MiXCR, producing one record per CDR3 protein. In the table there are roughly 800,000 distinct CDR3 sequences, approximately 53% of which are singletons. The receptor's source is a girl aged 5-17 years with multiple sclerosis. This chain connects TRBV20-1 to TRBJ1-2; D not certain. Sequences were obtained from blood. The DNA for the CDR3 is TGCAGTGCTAGGAGGAGGGTGGGTGGCTACACCTTC. Translated, it gives CSARRRVGGYTF.